A selection of T cell receptor beta chains follows, all from one sample in a study of blood T cell repertoires in COVID-19. The repertoire was sequenced with immunoSEQ multiplex PCR; TCRdb's copy has only in-frame clones and lacks some. The repertoire holds around 96,000 clones, with 90% to 95% as singletons. Sequencing was carried out using peripheral blood. The source is a human donor with active COVID-19. The donor label of this sample is uncertain. Each CDR3 is given without its conserved first and last residue.

len	v_gene	j_gene	CDR3aa
12	TRBV29-1	TRBJ2-2	SVLSSGYTGELF
13	TRBV5-1	TRBJ1-4	ASSRADRDNEKLF
13	TRBV27	TRBJ2-1	ASSWTSGGGDEQF
11	TRBV5-1	TRBJ1-1	ASSIAGNTEAF
11	TRBV7-2	TRBJ1-2	ASSLGVLRGYT
13	TRBV30	TRBJ2-7	AWSKIGHINLEQY
12	TRBV11-2	TRBJ1-3	ASSLDRSGNTIY
12	TRBV9	TRBJ1-4	ASSLSQGREKLF
13	TRBV5-6	TRBJ2-7	ASSALRDRGREQY
17	TRBV21-1	TRBJ1-4	ASSKPGPYASATNEKLF
16	TRBV11-2	TRBJ1-2	ASSLAFRRPTGNYGYT
13	TRBV11-3	TRBJ2-5	ASSLGGQDGSTQY
14	TRBV28	TRBJ2-2	ASREPGTGDTGELF
12	TRBV28	TRBJ2-7	ASSAGTSGYEQY
11	TRBV21-1	TRBJ2-7	ASSNPLSYEQY
12	TRBV20-1	TRBJ2-3	SASTSGKTDTQY
11	TRBV6-5	TRBJ2-7	ASRSGSSYEQY
15	TRBV5-4	TRBJ2-3	ASSLEPGQIYTDTQY
12	TRBV28	TRBJ1-1	ASSPDRTNTEAF
15	TRBV7-8	TRBJ1-5	ASSPLMGAQRNQPQH
14	TRBV4-1	TRBJ1-4	ASSQVVDRSIEKLF
14	TRBV5-1	TRBJ2-1	ASSLGGASRYNEQF
11	TRBV13	TRBJ2-7	ASSLGNSYEQY
13	TRBV5-5	TRBJ1-6	ASSQGYRGNSPLH
15	TRBV5-1	TRBJ2-7	ASSLRFRGNPFYEQY
12	TRBV25-1	TRBJ1-3	ASSATGSGNTIY
16	TRBV18	TRBJ2-1	ASSPRGRRGTTYNEQF
14	TRBV5-1	TRBJ1-2	ASSFKTGIIGSGYT
13	TRBV10-3	TRBJ1-2	AIYSGDEYNYGYT
12	TRBV28	TRBJ2-7	ASSLPQGPYEQY
11	TRBV5-1	TRBJ1-2	ASRAGTGSGYT
14	TRBV3-1/TRBV3-2	TRBJ2-1	ASSQEVAGGYNEQF
11	TRBV29-1	TRBJ2-7	SVPGTSAYEQY
14	TRBV7-8	TRBJ1-5	ASSLGDGNSNQPQH
14	TRBV6-1	TRBJ2-3	ASSDAGVRGPDTQY
14	TRBV5-4	TRBJ2-5	ASSFSMVAGGETQY
15	TRBV5-6	TRBJ1-2	ASSPRYRGRVGFGYT
15	TRBV3-1/TRBV3-2	TRBJ2-4	ASSQDEMVARGNIQY
12	TRBV15	TRBJ2-3	ATGTEISTDTQY
16	TRBV24-1	TRBJ2-6	ATSEVRASEAGANVLT
14	TRBV5-1	TRBJ2-7	ASSLEQGAIGYEQY
13	TRBV7-9	TRBJ2-1	ASSAGTGGYNEQF
18	TRBV18	TRBJ1-1	ASSPARGGAPTGRNTEAF
14	TRBV11-3	TRBJ2-2	ASSLRGQLNTGELF
15	TRBV5-1	TRBJ2-5	ASSQLGSSANEETQY
15	TRBV19	TRBJ2-3	ASSNLGTGEYTDTQY
11	TRBV2	TRBJ2-7	ASSERGPTGQY
11	TRBV7-9	TRBJ2-3	ASNKDYTDTQY
13	TRBV15	TRBJ1-2	ATSRGGQGIRGYT